Given below is one T cell receptor (beta chain) in context. The antigen is not known. The data derive from a study of T cells in localized non-small cell lung cancer. Broader study findings: Paired adjacent lung recovered a median roughly 56 of the top 100 tumor clones.

Some clones are missing from TCRdb's copy, which holds only in-frame ones; the method was immunoSEQ multiplex PCR. The sample yields tens of thousands of clones, around nine tenths seen once. The origin of this receptor is a woman aged 40 to 75 with stage II lung adenocarcinoma. The specimen was PBMCs, collected before any cancer treatment.

The CDR3 coding sequence is TGTGCCAGCAGCTACACCGGGACAGAAGAGACCCAGTACTTC. It specifies CASSYTGTEETQYF. The chain couples TRBV5-4 to TRBJ2-5; 7 positions agree with TRBD1. V lost 3 bases, J lost 3 bases, and 5 bases stayed unmatched. Germline V CDR1 and CDR2: SGHNT, YYREEE (reference sequence). CDR3 length: 14 amino acids.